These T cell receptor beta chains were read from a single sample in a study of blood T cell repertoires in COVID-19. The method was immunoSEQ multiplex PCR; TCRdb's version includes in-frame clones alone and lacks a portion of them. This sample has 250,000 to 350,000 clones, with roughly 87% found just once. Input material: PBMCs or T cells enriched from blood (not recorded which). The receptors derive from a woman aged 18 to 35 who had recovered from COVID-19. Both conserved end residues are part of each CDR3. Some rows have no size entry. The others give once, few or many, or a class for an expanded clone.

cdr3_aa | v_call | clone_size | j_call
CASSQGRINSGRAETQYF | TRBV4-1 | NA | TRBJ2-5
CASSLGLVPYEQYF | TRBV7-2 | NA | TRBJ2-7
CASSYGYEQYF | TRBV12-3/TRBV12-4 | once | TRBJ2-7
CASSLRSSYNEQFF | TRBV27 | NA | TRBJ2-1
CSVEGDRVNEQYF | TRBV29-1 | few | TRBJ2-7
CASSQGAGGDTDTQYF | TRBV4-3 | NA | TRBJ2-3
CASSPPASSANTGELFF | TRBV28 | NA | TRBJ2-2
CASRGQMNTEAFF | TRBV9 | NA | TRBJ1-1
CASSPGVNPLSGANVLTF | TRBV18 | NA | TRBJ2-6
CASSPPGTGTLEKLFF | TRBV28 | once | TRBJ1-4
CASSQDFGTDTQYF | TRBV4-1 | NA | TRBJ2-3
CAISGSGTGVEQYF | TRBV10-3 | NA | TRBJ2-7
CASSRDRTGHLHF | TRBV12-3/TRBV12-4 | NA | TRBJ1-6
CSVEGLAQGSYEQYF | TRBV29-1 | NA | TRBJ2-7
CASSLGLRYEQYF | TRBV7-9 | few | TRBJ2-7
CASSLDRSEAFF | TRBV7-2 | NA | TRBJ1-1
CASGPWTGWLSSDSPLHF | TRBV27 | NA | TRBJ1-6
CASSVEGQLNYGYTF | TRBV9 | NA | TRBJ1-2
CASSNGPGSEKLFF | TRBV3-1/TRBV3-2 | NA | TRBJ1-4
CASSQGRGATGELFF | TRBV4-1 | NA | TRBJ2-2
CASSPGGQGQETQYF | TRBV6-2/TRBV6-3 | NA | TRBJ2-5
CASSFQGGGETQYF | TRBV7-9 | NA | TRBJ2-5
CATSPEGLGTDTQYF | TRBV15 | NA | TRBJ2-3
CASSIGGRSSGANVLTF | TRBV19 | NA | TRBJ2-6
CASSTETGGHSDGYTF | TRBV19 | few | TRBJ1-2
CASSVGLSGSTDTQYF | TRBV9 | NA | TRBJ2-3
CAAQLAGGYYNEQFF | TRBV10-2 | NA | TRBJ2-1
CASSSTSGGPLNEQFF | TRBV7-3 | NA | TRBJ2-1
CASSYTGTGTNSPLHF | TRBV6-5 | once | TRBJ1-6
CASSRGLAGGPPTGELFF | TRBV18 | NA | TRBJ2-2
CASSLDRRGEQYF | TRBV7-2 | NA | TRBJ2-7
CASSLEIRQGLGYTF | TRBV7-8 | once | TRBJ1-2
CASSSGTVADTQYF | TRBV5-1 | NA | TRBJ2-3
CASGGSAEELYEQYF | TRBV6-5 | NA | TRBJ2-7
CASSLTGGGEKLFF | TRBV28 | once | TRBJ1-4
CASSRETGNSPLHF | TRBV5-4 | NA | TRBJ1-6
CASTSSGLQPQHF | TRBV2 | few | TRBJ1-5
CASSDGRPRQGGQLTTEAFF | TRBV6-1 | NA | TRBJ1-1
CASSDERGAEDTQYF | TRBV2 | NA | TRBJ2-3
CASSLTATGLPFF | TRBV7-3 | once | TRBJ1-1
CASSFGRGADTQYF | TRBV28 | NA | TRBJ2-3
CSGSGGGDTGELFF | TRBV29-1 | NA | TRBJ2-2
CASSLGGRGTGELFF | TRBV7-2 | once | TRBJ2-2
CASSPGTFPYEQYF | TRBV4-2 | NA | TRBJ2-7
CASSEDRRNTGELFF | TRBV4-1 | NA | TRBJ2-2
CASSAANYGYTF | TRBV9 | NA | TRBJ1-2
CASSRSGGVNNEQFF | TRBV4-3 | NA | TRBJ2-1
CASKWDSYYGYTF | TRBV2 | NA | TRBJ1-2
CASSTLVGGVGEQFF | TRBV7-2 | NA | TRBJ2-1
CASSYDRGTLNTEAFF | TRBV6-2/TRBV6-3 | NA | TRBJ1-1
CASSSQATGANVLTF | TRBV27 | NA | TRBJ2-6
CASSLGRGTEAFF | TRBV12-3/TRBV12-4 | NA | TRBJ1-1
CASSRNAGYGYTF | TRBV5-8 | NA | TRBJ1-2
CASSYSKGLAYEQYF | TRBV6-2/TRBV6-3 | NA | TRBJ2-7
CASRGDSPMNTEAFF | TRBV25-1 | NA | TRBJ1-1
CASLDPRDRGIGSNQPQHF | TRBV19 | NA | TRBJ1-5
CASSLDTGQGRGYTF | TRBV7-6 | NA | TRBJ1-2
CASSLSRFGYEQYF | TRBV5-6 | NA | TRBJ2-7
CTAGAGGRYQPQHF | TRBV10-1 | NA | TRBJ1-5
CASTLQGMTDTQYF | TRBV19 | NA | TRBJ2-3